The source of this T cell receptor (beta chain) is a study of regulatory T cells in long-lasting Graves disease. The CDR3 extends over 15 amino acids. The V end was cut by 1 base, the J end by 3 bases, with 12 bases between. In germline, CDR1 is LNHNV, CDR2 YYDKDF (reference sequence). Overall study findings and caveats: Under persistent disease, TRBV28, TRBJ1-2 and TRBJ2-5 were used preferentially. Persistent Graves' patients showed less TCR diversity than newly diagnosed ones.

Documented time point: persistent/refractory GD, antithyroid drugs over 5 years with positive TRAb. Extracted PBMC RNA gave rise to the TCR library. Graves' disease diagnosis was established per American Thyroid Association guidelines. Each patient gave around 8.1 milliliters of EDTA-anticoagulated peripheral blood. For TCR beta, libraries came from iRepertoire HTBI primers and Arm-PCR of CDR3 regions. TCRdb analysed the multiplex PCR reads with MiXCR anew, one entry per CDR3 protein. The table has about 460,000 distinct CDR3 sequences, roughly 23% seen once. This clonotype showed up many times. Its antigen is unknown.

The rearrangement joins TRBV15 to TRBJ1-1; no definite D call. Sample: peripheral blood mononuclear cells (PBMCs), taken when the disease was refractory, from a patient treated with antithyroid drugs. The TCR sequence derives from a female donor with Graves disease. This chain's CDR3 is CATSRVKNSYTEAFF. The CDR3 nucleotides read TGTGCCACCAGCAGAGTAAAGAACAGCTACACTGAAGCTTTCTTT.